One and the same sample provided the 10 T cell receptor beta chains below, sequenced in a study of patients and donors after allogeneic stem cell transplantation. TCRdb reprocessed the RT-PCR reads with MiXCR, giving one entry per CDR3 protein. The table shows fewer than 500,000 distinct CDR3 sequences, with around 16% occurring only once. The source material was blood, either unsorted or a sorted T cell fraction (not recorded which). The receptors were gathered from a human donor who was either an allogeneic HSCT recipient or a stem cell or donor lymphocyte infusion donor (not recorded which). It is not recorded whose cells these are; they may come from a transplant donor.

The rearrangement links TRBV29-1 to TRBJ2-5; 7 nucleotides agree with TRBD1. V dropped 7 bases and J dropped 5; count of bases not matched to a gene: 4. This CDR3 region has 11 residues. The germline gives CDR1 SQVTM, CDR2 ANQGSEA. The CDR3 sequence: CSAGQAETQYF. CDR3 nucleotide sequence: TGCAGCGCCGGACAGGCGGAGACCCAGTACTTC.

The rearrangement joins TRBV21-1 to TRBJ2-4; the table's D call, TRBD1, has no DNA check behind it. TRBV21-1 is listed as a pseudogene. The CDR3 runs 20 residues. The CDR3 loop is CASSKAEGQGTRGAKNIQYF. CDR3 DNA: TGTGCCAGCAGCAAAGCGGAGGGACAGGGAACCCGGGGGGCCAAAAACATTCAGTACTTC.

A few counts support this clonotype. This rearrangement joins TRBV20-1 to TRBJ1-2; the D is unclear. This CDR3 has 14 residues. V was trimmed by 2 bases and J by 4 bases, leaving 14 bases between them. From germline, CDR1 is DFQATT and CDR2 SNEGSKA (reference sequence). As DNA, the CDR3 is TGCAGTGCTAGAACGTTAAAAAGCCTCTATGGCTACACCTTC. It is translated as CSARTLKSLYGYTF.

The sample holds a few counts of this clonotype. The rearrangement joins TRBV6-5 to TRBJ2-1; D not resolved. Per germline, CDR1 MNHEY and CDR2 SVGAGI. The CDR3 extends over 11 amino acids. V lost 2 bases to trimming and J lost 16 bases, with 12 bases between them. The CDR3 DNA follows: TGTGCCAGCAGTTACCATGGTGCCTCCTTCTTC. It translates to CASSYHGASFF.

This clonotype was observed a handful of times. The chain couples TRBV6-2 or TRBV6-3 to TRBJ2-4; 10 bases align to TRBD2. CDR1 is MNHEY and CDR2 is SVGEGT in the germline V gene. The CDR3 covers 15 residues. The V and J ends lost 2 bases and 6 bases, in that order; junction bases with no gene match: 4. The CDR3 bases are TGTGCCAGCAGTTACGGCACTAGCGGGATAAACATTCAGTACTTC. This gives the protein CASSYGTSGINIQYF.

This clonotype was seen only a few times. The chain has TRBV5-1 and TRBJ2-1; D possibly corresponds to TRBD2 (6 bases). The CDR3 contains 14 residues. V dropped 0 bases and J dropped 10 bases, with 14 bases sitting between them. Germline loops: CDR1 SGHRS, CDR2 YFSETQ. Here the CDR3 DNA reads TGCGCCAGCAGCTTGGGCGGGACCGGGGGAGAGCAGTTCTTC. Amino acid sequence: CASSLGGTGGEQFF.

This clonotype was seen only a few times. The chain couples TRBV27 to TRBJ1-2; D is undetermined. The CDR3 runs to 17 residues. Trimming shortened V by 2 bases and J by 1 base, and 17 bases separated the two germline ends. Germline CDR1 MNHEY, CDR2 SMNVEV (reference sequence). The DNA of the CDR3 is TGTGCCAGCAGTTTAAGTTCGGAGGGCACTGATAACTATGGCTACACCTTC. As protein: CASSLSSEGTDNYGYTF.

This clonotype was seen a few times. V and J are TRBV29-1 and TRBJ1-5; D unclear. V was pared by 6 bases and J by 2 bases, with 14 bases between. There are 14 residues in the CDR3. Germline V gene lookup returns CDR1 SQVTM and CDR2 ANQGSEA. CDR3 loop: CSVRTGIGNQPQHF. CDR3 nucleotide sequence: TGCAGCGTACGGACGGGGATAGGCAATCAGCCCCAGCATTTT.

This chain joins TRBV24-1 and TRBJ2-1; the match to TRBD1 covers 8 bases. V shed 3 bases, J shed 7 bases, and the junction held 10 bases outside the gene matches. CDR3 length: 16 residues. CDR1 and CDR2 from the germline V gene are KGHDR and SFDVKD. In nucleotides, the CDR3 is TGTGCCACCAGTGATCGCAGGGGGCGGATATTGAATGAGCAGTTCTTC. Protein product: CATSDRRGRILNEQFF.

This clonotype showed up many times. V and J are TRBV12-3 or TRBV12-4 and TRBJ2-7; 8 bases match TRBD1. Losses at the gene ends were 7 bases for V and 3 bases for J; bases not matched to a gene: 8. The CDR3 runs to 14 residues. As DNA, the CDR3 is TGTGCCAGCACCGGGGACAGGAGCGGCTACGAGCAGTACTTC. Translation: CASTGDRSGYEQYF.